These 11 T cell receptor beta chains were all obtained from the same sample, sequenced in a study of CD8+CD57+ T cells in acquired aplastic anemia. The study profiled TCR beta VDJ and CDR3 using genomic DNA as template. TCRdb reprocessed the reads via MiXCR and lists one record per CDR3 protein. The sample holds fewer than 45,000 distinct CDR3 sequences, around three quarters seen once. Source material: sorted CD4+, CD8+, or CD8+CD57+ T cells (not recorded which) from PBMCs. The receptors shown here come from a human donor in good health, serving as a control.

V and J are TRBV29-1 and TRBJ1-1; D gene unclear. In germline, CDR1 is SQVTM, CDR2 ANQGSEA. V was cut by 3 bases and J by 8 bases, with 13 bases left in between. CDR3 size: 12 residues. The CDR3: CSVDSSRKEAFF. CDR3 nucleotide sequence: TGCAGCGTTGATAGTAGCAGAAAAGAAGCTTTCTTT.

This chain connects TRBV2 to TRBJ2-2, with 9 bases identical to TRBD2. This CDR3 contains 15 residues. Losses at the gene ends were 4 bases for V and 5 bases for J; bases not matched to a gene: 5. In germline, CDR1 is SNHLY, CDR2 FYNNEI. The CDR3 loop is CASSGSGGRTGELFF. The CDR3 DNA follows: TGTGCCAGCAGTGGGAGCGGGGGGCGTACCGGGGAGCTGTTTTTT. The full variable domain, with the rest looked up from reference TRBV2 and TRBJ2-2, is EPEVTQTPSHQVTQMGQEVILRCVPISNHLYFYWYRQILGQKVEFLVSFYNNEISEKSEIFDDQFSVERPDGSNFTLKIRSTKLEDSAMYFCASSGSGGRTGELFFGEGSRLTVL.

The chain combines TRBV19 with TRBJ1-4; tentatively, D is TRBD1 (6 bases). Germline assignment: CDR1 LNHDA and CDR2 SQIVND (reference sequence). The CDR3 contains 15 residues. V gave up 3 bases and J gave up 1 base, with 9 bases separating them. Written as DNA, the CDR3 is TGTGCCAGTAGTATTCAGACAGGAACTAATGAAAAACTGTTTTTT. Translated, it gives CASSIQTGTNEKLFF.

The J gene is TRBJ2-3, the V gene TRBV12-3 or TRBV12-4; D remains unclear. V lost 6 bases and J 5 bases, leaving 9 bases between the germline ends. The CDR3 totals 12 residues. The CDR3: CASSRHEDTQYF. CDR3 nucleotide sequence: TGTGCCAGCAGCCGCCATGAAGATACGCAGTATTTT.

About this clonotype itself: One end of the junction is discordant with germline, which a read error may explain. This chain links TRBV2 with TRBJ2-6, with D possibly called TRBD1 or TRBD2 (5 bases each). Looked up from germline, CDR1 is SNHLY and CDR2 is FYNNEI. The CDR3 is 16 amino acids. CDR3 bases: TGTGCCAGCAGCAGGACAACAACAGCCGGGGCCAACGTCCCGACTTTC. Translating gives CASSRTTTAGANVPTF.

The rearrangement uses TRBV10-3 and TRBJ2-7; 7 bases line up with TRBD1. Looked up from germline, CDR1 is ENHRY and CDR2 is SYGVKD. V lost 2 bases and J lost 3; bases outside the gene matches: 10. The CDR3 runs to 16 residues. The CDR3 nucleotides are TGTGCCATCAGTGAGCCTATCGACAGGGAAGACTACGAGCAGTACTTC. This encodes CAISEPIDREDYEQYF.

The chain couples TRBV7-9 to TRBJ1-4; D call uncertain. Germline-derived CDR1 and CDR2 are SEHNR and FQNEAQ (reference sequence). The CDR3 is 15 residues long. The V and J ends lost 5 bases and 3 bases respectively, with 13 bases between them. CDR3 DNA: TGTGCCAGCAGCCCTAAGGTTGGAGCTAATGAAAAACTGTTTTTT. It yields the protein CASSPKVGANEKLFF.

This chain uses TRBV29-1 with TRBJ2-3; no clear D. V shed 3 bases and J shed 0 bases, with 10 bases lying between them. Germline V gives CDR1 SQVTM, CDR2 ANQGSEA. The CDR3 totals 14 residues. As DNA, the CDR3 is TGCAGCGTTGACGGCGACCCTAGCACAGATACGCAGTATTTT. Its protein product is CSVDGDPSTDTQYF.

This rearrangement joins TRBV20-1 to TRBJ2-7; TRBD2 might be the D (6 bases). The CDR3 covers 14 residues. V was shortened by 6 bases and J by 0 bases, with 15 bases between the two germline ends. Per germline, CDR1 DFQATT and CDR2 SNEGSKA (reference sequence). CDR3 nucleotides: TGCAGTGCAACCCCACGGGGGTTCTCCTACGAGCAGTACTTC. Protein sequence: CSATPRGFSYEQYF.

This chain connects TRBV11-1 to TRBJ1-1, with D perhaps TRBD1 (5 bases). V lost 5 bases and J 1 base, leaving 17 bases between the germline ends. The germline V gene encodes CDR1 SGHAT and CDR2 FQDESV (reference sequence). The CDR3 spans 16 residues. The CDR3 spells CASSPRIDRRNTEAFF. The CDR3 region has the DNA TGTGCCAGCAGCCCACGGATTGACAGAAGGAACACTGAAGCTTTCTTT.

This chain links TRBV7-6 with TRBJ2-7; 9 bases match TRBD1. Germline values: CDR1 SGHVS, CDR2 FNYEAQ. J lost 2 bases, V lost 7 bases, and 12 bases had no gene match. This CDR3 has 16 residues. CDR3 sequence (DNA): TGTGCCAGCACCCCGGGACAGGGACCCTTAACCTACGAGCAGTACTTC. Translating gives CASTPGQGPLTYEQYF. The entire variable domain, with the rest obtained from reference TRBV7-6 and TRBJ2-7, is as follows: GAGVSQSPRYKVTKRGQDVALRCDPISGHVSLYWYRQALGQGPEFLTYFNYEAQQDKSGLPNDRFSAERPEGSISTLTIQRTEQRDSAMYRCASTPGQGPLTYEQYFGPGTRLTVT.